One and the same sample provided the 12 T cell receptor beta chains below, sequenced in a study of Graves' ophthalmopathy and Graves' hyperthyroidism. RNA served as the template for amplifying TCR beta CDR3 regions. The authors performed first-round RT-PCR with HTBI primers and then a second-round multiplex PCR. TCRdb re-called the multiplex PCR reads through MiXCR, storing one row per CDR3 protein. The sample has about 210,000 distinct CDR3 sequences, roughly 27% seen once. Input material: peripheral blood. Receptors originate from a man aged 45-65 years with Graves' ophthalmopathy.

The genes are TRBV19 and TRBJ2-5; TRBD1 matches at 9 bases. CDR3 length equals 15 residues. Germline V gene data show CDR1 as LNHDA and CDR2 as SQIVND (reference sequence). J lost 4 bases, V lost 4 bases, and 7 bases had no gene match. CDR3 nucleotides: TGTGCCAGTAGTAAACAGGGGGCGAGTGGAGAGACCCAGTACTTC. This gives the protein CASSKQGASGETQYF.

This clonotype was seen at least ten times. The chain couples TRBV6-5 to TRBJ2-7; TRBD1 matches 7 bases. Germline V gives CDR1 MNHEY, CDR2 SVGAGI. V was pared by 7 bases and J by 3 bases, with 6 bases of the junction left unmatched. This CDR3 contains 13 residues. This CDR3 reads CASNRDSYYEQYF. CDR3 coding DNA: TGTGCCAGCAACCGGGACAGCTACTACGAGCAGTACTTC.

In its sample, this clonotype was seen many times. The chain carries TRBV2 and TRBJ2-7; tentatively, D is TRBD1 (6 bases). The V end was cut by 6 bases, the J end by 7 bases, with 19 bases between. Germline V lookup: CDR1 SNHLY, CDR2 FYNNEI. This CDR3 has 14 residues. The CDR3 DNA reads as TGTGCCAGCAGAAGGACAGCCACCACGCGAGAGCAGTACTTC. Amino acids: CASRRTATTREQYF. The whole variable domain, filled in from reference TRBV2 and TRBJ2-7, reads EPEVTQTPSHQVTQMGQEVILRCVPISNHLYFYWYRQILGQKVEFLVSFYNNEISEKSEIFDDQFSVERPDGSNFTLKIRSTKLEDSAMYFCASRRTATTREQYFGPGTRLTVT.

This clonotype showed up just a few times. The V gene is TRBV6-1, the J gene TRBJ1-1, with TRBD1 matching over 9 bases. Germline V gene data show CDR1 as MNHNS and CDR2 as SASEGT. The CDR3 totals 15 residues. V lost 3 bases and J lost 5; bases outside the gene matches: 7. The CDR3 is CASSDRGQGGTEAFF. In nucleotides, the CDR3 is TGTGCCAGCAGTGACCGGGGACAGGGCGGAACTGAAGCTTTCTTT.

This sequence joins TRBV3-1 and TRBJ2-2; 9 bases agree with TRBD2. The CDR3 is made up of 17 amino acids. Germline values: CDR1 LGHDT, CDR2 YNNKEL (reference sequence). Trimming at V came to 2 bases and at J to 1 base, leaving 5 bases not matched to a gene. CDR3 region: CASSQRSAGGNTGELFF. CDR3 nucleotide sequence: TGTGCCAGCAGCCAACGTTCAGCGGGAGGGAACACCGGGGAGCTGTTTTTT.

This clonotype appeared many times. The V gene is TRBV28, the J gene TRBJ2-2; TRBD1 matches at 7 bases. CDR1 is MDHEN and CDR2 is SYDVKM in the germline V gene. After removal of 0 bases from V and 5 bases from J, the junction contained 6 bases not matched to a gene. The length of the CDR3 is 16 residues. CDR3 sequence reads: CASSLWSGGQTGELFF. The CDR3 bases are TGTGCCAGCAGTTTATGGTCAGGGGGTCAAACCGGGGAGCTGTTTTTT.

This clonotype was seen at least ten times. The chain joins TRBV4-1 to TRBJ1-6, with D unclear. The germline V gene has CDR1 MGHRA and CDR2 YSYEKL. Trimming left V 1 base short and J 7 bases short, with 8 bases between. The CDR3 loop spans 14 amino acids. CDR3 sequence: CASSQGLINSPLHF. Here the CDR3 DNA reads TGCGCCAGCAGCCAAGGACTGATCAATTCACCCCTCCACTTT.

This clonotype was detected many times. The V gene is TRBV7-2, the J gene TRBJ2-5; possibly TRBD2 for D (6 bases). Per germline, CDR1 SGHTA and CDR2 FQGNSA. The length of the CDR3 is 15 residues. V shed 2 bases and J shed 5 bases, with 15 bases lying between them. The CDR3 sequence: CASSLRLAGMETQYF. The CDR3, as DNA: TGTGCCAGCAGCTTAAGGTTGGCGGGAATGGAGACCCAGTACTTC.

This clonotype was seen more than once but under ten times. One end of the junction fails to match germline, which may point to a read error. The chain recombines TRBV18 with TRBJ2-7; 8 bases are a match to TRBD1. This CDR3 comprises 13 residues. Germline V lookup: CDR1 KGHSH, CDR2 LQKENI. CDR3 in DNA: TGTGCCAGCTCAGCTACGGGACAGGCCCCGGGGGACTTC. Its translation is CASSATGQAPGDF. Supplemented by reference TRBV18 and TRBJ2-7, the full variable domain reads NAGVMQNPRHLVRRRGQEARLRCSPMKGHSHVYWYRQLPEEGLKFMVYLQKENIIDESGMPKERFSAEFPKEGPSILRIQQVVRGDSAAYFCASSATGQAPGDFGPGTRLTVT.

This clonotype was found a few times. The rearrangement links TRBV6-1 to TRBJ2-5; 10 nucleotides agree with TRBD2. This CDR3 region has 16 residues. Trimming removed 5 bases from V and 2 bases from J; junction bases left unmatched: 8. The V gene's germline CDR1 is MNHNS and CDR2 SASEGT. DNA for the CDR3: TGTGCCAGCAGTACAGGACTAGCGGACGCTCAAGAGACCCAGTACTTC. Protein product: CASSTGLADAQETQYF.

The chain employs TRBV29-1 and TRBJ1-2, with D possibly TRBD1 on 5 matching bases. This CDR3 is 12 amino acids long. The V gene lost 4 bases and the J gene lost 8 bases, with 14 bases spanning the gap. CDR1 SQVTM and CDR2 ANQGSEA come from the germline V gene. The CDR3 DNA is TGCAGCGTTGGAACAGGCTCCTTAGGCTACACCTTC. Residues: CSVGTGSLGYTF. Full variable domain (missing parts from reference TRBV29-1 and TRBJ1-2): SAVISQKPSRDICQRGTSLTIQCQVDSQVTMMFWYRQQPGQSLTLIATANQGSEATYESGFVIDKFPISRPNLTFSTLTVSNMSPEDSSIYLCSVGTGSLGYTFGSGTRLTVV.

This clonotype has at least ten counts. V usage is TRBV6-5 and J usage is TRBJ2-7; 8 bases are a match to TRBD2. V lost 0 bases and J lost 3; bases outside the gene matches: 4. The germline V gene encodes CDR1 MNHEY and CDR2 SVGAGI. The CDR3 is 15 residues long. As DNA, the CDR3 is TGTGCCAGCAGTTACTCGCGGGAGGCCGACTACGAGCAGTACTTC. Residues: CASSYSREADYEQYF.